These 25 T cell receptor beta chains were all obtained from the same sample, sequenced in a study of blood T cell repertoires in COVID-19. Assay: immunoSEQ multiplex PCR; the TCRdb copy retains only in-frame clones and omits some. The sample lists roughly 260,000 clones, approximately 80% occurring once. The sample taken for sequencing was peripheral blood. Receptors originate from a woman between 40 and 50 years old with active or convalescent COVID-19.

The gene calls are TRBV7-2 and TRBJ2-2, with TRBD2 identical over 10 bases. Looked up from germline, CDR1 is SGHTA and CDR2 is FQGNSA. This CDR3 has 15 residues. The V and J ends lost 8 bases and 1 base, in that order; junction bases with no gene match: 4. The CDR3 nucleotides read TGTGCCAGCTACTGGACTAGCGGGAACACCGGGGAGCTGTTTTTT. The encoded protein is CASYWTSGNTGELFF.

V usage is TRBV5-1 and J usage is TRBJ2-7, with 9 positions matching TRBD1. This CDR3 region has 14 residues. The trim removed 3 bases at V and 2 bases at J, leaving 3 bases unmatched. Germline V gene lookup returns CDR1 SGHRS and CDR2 YFSETQ. The CDR3 spells CASSWRDRAYEQYF. The CDR3 DNA follows: TGCGCCAGCAGCTGGAGGGACAGGGCCTACGAGCAGTACTTC.

The chain uses TRBV27 and TRBJ1-5, with 9 bases fitting TRBD1. Trimming removed 6 bases from V and 5 bases from J; junction bases left unmatched: 5. The CDR3 is made up of 14 amino acids. The germline V gene has CDR1 MNHEY and CDR2 SMNVEV (reference sequence). The CDR3 sequence is CASRPGQGYQPQHF. CDR3 DNA sequence: TGTGCCAGCAGACCGGGACAGGGCTATCAGCCCCAGCATTTT.

The table lists this clone with a few counts. J is TRBJ1-1 and V is TRBV9; unclear D gene. Germline V gene data show CDR1 as SGDLS and CDR2 as YYNGEE. CDR3 length: 13 residues. The ends were cut back, 4 bases at V and 11 bases at J, with 18 bases in the middle. For the CDR3, the DNA is TGTGCCAGCAGCCCCGTGGGTTCAGGCAATGCTTTCTTT. Its protein product is CASSPVGSGNAFF.

This clone was detected only a few times. The V gene is TRBV6-5, the J gene TRBJ1-2; TRBD1 might be the D (6 bases). Germline-derived CDR1 and CDR2 are MNHEY and SVGAGI. The length of the CDR3 is 15 residues. The V end was cut by 6 bases, the J end by 0 bases, with 14 bases between. CDR3 loop: CASSPTGLANYGYTF. In DNA, the CDR3 is TGTGCCAGCAGCCCAACAGGGCTCGCTAACTATGGCTACACCTTC.

The gene calls are TRBV6-1 and TRBJ2-4; a weak D match, TRBD2 (6 bases). The CDR3 has 13 residues. Germline V gene lookup returns CDR1 MNHNS and CDR2 SASEGT. The V gene lost 6 bases and the J gene lost 8 bases, with 14 bases spanning the gap. CDR3 loop: CASRPWGEDIQYF. CDR3 DNA sequence: TGTGCCAGCAGACCCTGGGGGGAGGACATTCAGTACTTC.

The chain combines TRBV6-2 or TRBV6-3 with TRBJ2-1; 11 bases map to TRBD2. CDR1 is MNHEY, CDR2 SVGEGT, per germline. The CDR3 covers 15 residues. V lost 6 bases and J lost 7; bases outside the gene matches: 8. The CDR3 is CASSVTSGGANEQFF. Here the CDR3 DNA reads TGTGCCAGCAGCGTCACTAGCGGGGGAGCGAATGAGCAGTTCTTC.

V gene TRBV4-1 combines with J gene TRBJ1-2, with TRBD1 identical over 11 bases. V was pared by 2 bases and J by 2 bases, with 10 bases of the junction left unmatched. This CDR3 contains 18 residues. Per the germline V gene, CDR1 is MGHRA and CDR2 is YSYEKL. The CDR3 nucleotides are TGCGCCAGCAGCCAACCCCGGACAGGGGGCAGAGGAAACTATGGCTACACCTTC. Its protein is CASSQPRTGGRGNYGYTF.

The chain uses TRBV5-1 and TRBJ1-1, with D perhaps TRBD1 (6 bases). The V gene's germline CDR1 is SGHRS and CDR2 YFSETQ. V lost 3 bases and J lost 0, with 9 bases in between. The CDR3 is 14 amino acids. DNA for the CDR3: TGCGCCAGCAGCTCTCACAGGGTGAACACTGAAGCTTTCTTT. Encoded protein: CASSSHRVNTEAFF.

This chain connects TRBV5-1 to TRBJ2-3; possibly TRBD2 for D (6 bases). There are 14 residues in the CDR3. Trimming took off 3 bases at V and 10 bases at J, with 18 bases between the two ends. Germline V gives CDR1 SGHRS, CDR2 YFSETQ. Here the CDR3 DNA reads TGCGCCAGCAGCTCACGGGACTCCGCCGGAGCGCAGTATTTT. Its translation is CASSSRDSAGAQYF. Full variable domain (missing parts from reference TRBV5-1 and TRBJ2-3): KAGVTQTPRYLIKTRGQQVTLSCSPISGHRSVSWYQQTPGQGLQFLFEYFSETQRNKGNFPGRFSGRQFSNSRSEMNVSTLELGDSALYLCASSSRDSAGAQYFGPGTRLTVL.

The V and J genes are TRBV6-5 and TRBJ2-1; 7 bases map to TRBD2. Germline CDR1 MNHEY, CDR2 SVGAGI. Losses at the gene ends were 5 bases for V and 4 bases for J; bases not matched to a gene: 8. The CDR3 extends over 15 amino acids. The CDR3 DNA reads as TGTGCCAGCAGTCCCGGGACTACCATGTACAATGAGCAGTTCTTC. Amino acids: CASSPGTTMYNEQFF.

V is TRBV5-4 and J is TRBJ2-7; TRBD2 matches 12 bases. Per germline, CDR1 SGHNT and CDR2 YYREEE (reference sequence). Losses at the gene ends were 2 bases for V and 3 bases for J; bases not matched to a gene: 3. This CDR3 region has 15 residues. CDR3 sequence: CASSFELAGGYEQYF. The CDR3, as DNA: TGTGCCAGCAGCTTTGAACTAGCGGGGGGCTACGAGCAGTACTTC.

The rearrangement joins TRBV5-1 to TRBJ1-3; D call uncertain. CDR1 and CDR2 (germline): SGHRS, YFSETQ. V was trimmed by 3 bases and J by 1 base, leaving 14 bases between them. This CDR3 region has 16 residues. This chain's CDR3 is CASSWTPGSSGNTIYF. For the CDR3, the DNA is TGCGCCAGCAGCTGGACCCCCGGGAGTTCTGGAAACACCATATATTTT.

This rearrangement joins TRBV28 to TRBJ2-4; D perhaps matches TRBD1 (5 bases). V was cut by 8 bases and J by 3 bases, with 23 bases left in between. CDR3 length: 17 amino acids. The germline CDR1 and CDR2 sequences are MDHEN and SYDVKM. The CDR3 loop is CASPAPPTQVGKNIQYF. Written as DNA, the CDR3 is TGTGCCAGCCCCGCCCCCCCCACACAGGTCGGCAAAAACATTCAGTACTTC.

J is TRBJ1-1 and V is TRBV5-1, with a possible D match to TRBD1 (6 bases). Trimming removed 3 bases at V and 5 bases at J, with 14 bases between. CDR1 SGHRS and CDR2 YFSETQ come from the germline V gene. The CDR3 spans 14 residues. CDR3 sequence reads: CASSSQLQGTEAFF. The CDR3 DNA is TGCGCCAGCAGCTCCCAATTACAGGGAACTGAAGCTTTCTTT.

This rearrangement joins TRBV14 to TRBJ2-3; 9 nucleotides match TRBD2. The CDR3 is 14 amino acids. V shed 4 bases and J 8 bases; nucleotides not matched to a gene: 7. Per germline, CDR1 SGHDN and CDR2 FVKESK. The CDR3: CASSPAGGRGTQYF. The CDR3 region has the DNA TGTGCCAGCAGCCCAGCGGGGGGAAGAGGTACGCAGTATTTT.

The chain couples TRBV27 to TRBJ1-2; 9 bases are a match to TRBD1. The CDR3 consists of 13 residues. V dropped 5 bases and J dropped 5; count of bases not matched to a gene: 3. CDR1 is MNHEY, CDR2 SMNVEV, per germline (reference sequence). CDR3 sequence (DNA): TGTGCCAGCAGTCGGGGACAGGGATATGGCTACACCTTC. Amino acids: CASSRGQGYGYTF.

V usage is TRBV7-9 and J usage is TRBJ1-2; D is unclear. In germline, CDR1 is SEHNR, CDR2 FQNEAQ (reference sequence). Trimming cost V 2 bases and J 3 bases, with 13 bases left between them. There are 15 residues in the CDR3. The CDR3 protein is CASSLFGLRDYGYTF. DNA of the CDR3: TGTGCCAGCAGCTTATTTGGTTTACGAGACTATGGCTACACCTTC.

The rearrangement uses TRBV29-1 and TRBJ2-7; weak D call: TRBD1 (6 bases). V shed 2 bases and J shed 1 base, with 12 bases lying between them. The CDR3 covers 14 residues. Germline V gene sequence: CDR1 SQVTM, CDR2 ANQGSEA. This CDR3 reads CSVEQGSTSYEQYV. CDR3 nucleotides: TGCAGCGTTGAACAGGGGTCGACTTCCTACGAGCAGTACGTC.

The chain couples TRBV19 to TRBJ1-1; D uncertain. Between the trimmed V and J ends, which lost 7 bases and 4 bases, there was a span of 16 bases. Germline CDR1 LNHDA, CDR2 SQIVND (reference sequence). The CDR3 length is 14 residues. The CDR3: CASINGGRRTEAFF. The CDR3, as DNA: TGTGCCAGTATCAACGGAGGCAGGCGCACTGAAGCTTTCTTT.

This chain connects TRBV5-6 to TRBJ2-1, with a weak D call TRBD2 (5 bases). The CDR3 contains 13 residues. Deletions cut 5 bases from V and 5 bases from J, with 11 bases between. CDR1 is SGHDT, CDR2 YYEEEE, per germline. The CDR3 DNA sequence: TGTGCCAGCAGGCCCGGGGTAAACAATGAGCAGTTCTTC. It is translated as CASRPGVNNEQFF.

The rearrangement uses TRBV19 and TRBJ1-2; D is possibly TRBD1 (6 bases). The CDR3 loop spans 14 amino acids. The germline V gene has CDR1 LNHDA and CDR2 SQIVND (reference sequence). With 3 bases removed from V and 4 bases from J, the gap between germline ends came to 12 bases. As DNA, the CDR3 is TGTGCCAGTAGTATCGGCGGACAGTTCTATGGCTACACCTTC. Amino acids: CASSIGGQFYGYTF.

The chain carries TRBV7-3 and TRBJ1-1; D is perhaps TRBD1 (6 bases). The CDR3 has 17 residues. Trimming removed 4 bases at V and 0 bases at J, with 18 bases between. Germline lookup yields CDR1 SGHTA and CDR2 FQGTGA. CDR3: CASSSSGSGQMNTEAFF. The DNA for the CDR3 is TGTGCCAGCAGCTCATCCGGCTCCGGACAGATGAACACTGAAGCTTTCTTT.

The genes are TRBV27 and TRBJ1-6, with 11 bases that match TRBD1. This CDR3 contains 18 residues. V trimming: 4 bases; J trimming: 10 bases; junction bases outside the gene matches: 15. Germline assignment: CDR1 MNHEY and CDR2 SMNVEV (reference sequence). The CDR3 is CASSSPGGDRGTGSPLHF. DNA for the CDR3: TGTGCCAGCAGTTCCCCGGGGGGGGACAGGGGGACGGGATCACCCCTCCACTTT.

The chain couples TRBV7-8 to TRBJ1-1; no reliable D call. CDR3 length: 14 residues. Germline V CDR1 and CDR2: SGHVS, FQNEAQ. Trimming removed 2 bases at V and 3 bases at J, with 10 bases between. Here the CDR3 reads CASSLLVGDTEAFF. CDR3 DNA sequence: TGTGCCAGCAGCTTACTAGTCGGGGACACTGAAGCTTTCTTT.